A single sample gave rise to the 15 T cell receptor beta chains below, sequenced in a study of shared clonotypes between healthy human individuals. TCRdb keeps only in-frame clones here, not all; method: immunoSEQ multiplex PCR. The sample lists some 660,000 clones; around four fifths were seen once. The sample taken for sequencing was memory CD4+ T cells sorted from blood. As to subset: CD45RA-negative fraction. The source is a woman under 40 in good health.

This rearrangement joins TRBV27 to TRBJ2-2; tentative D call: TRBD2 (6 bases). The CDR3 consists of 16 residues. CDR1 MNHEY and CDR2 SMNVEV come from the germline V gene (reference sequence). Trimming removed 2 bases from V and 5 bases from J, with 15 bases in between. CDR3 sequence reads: CASSLKRAGLTGELFF. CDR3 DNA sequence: TGTGCCAGCAGTTTAAAGCGGGCGGGACTTACCGGGGAGCTGTTTTTT.

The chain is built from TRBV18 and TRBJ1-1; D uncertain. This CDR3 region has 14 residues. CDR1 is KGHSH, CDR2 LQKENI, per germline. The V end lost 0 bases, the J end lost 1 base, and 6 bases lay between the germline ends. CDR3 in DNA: TGTGCCAGCTCACCACCGGGGTCGAACACTGAAGCTTTCTTT. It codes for CASSPPGSNTEAFF.

In DNA, the CDR3 is TGTGCCAGCAGCTTTATGGTGGGCTCCTACAATGAGCAGTTCTTC. Its protein product is CASSFMVGSYNEQFF. The genes are TRBV7-2 and TRBJ2-1; unclear D gene. The germline gives CDR1 SGHTA, CDR2 FQGNSA. This CDR3 contains 15 residues. The V and J ends lost 3 bases and 0 bases respectively, with 9 bases between them.

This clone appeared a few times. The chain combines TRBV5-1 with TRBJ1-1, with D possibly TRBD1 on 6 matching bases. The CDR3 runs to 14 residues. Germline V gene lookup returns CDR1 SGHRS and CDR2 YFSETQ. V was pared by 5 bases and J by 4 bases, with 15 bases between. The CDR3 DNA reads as TGCGCCAGCAGAGCGCGGGGGCAGGGCACTGAAGCTTTCTTT. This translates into CASRARGQGTEAFF. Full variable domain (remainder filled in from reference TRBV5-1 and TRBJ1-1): KAGVTQTPRYLIKTRGQQVTLSCSPISGHRSVSWYQQTPGQGLQFLFEYFSETQRNKGNFPGRFSGRQFSNSRSEMNVSTLELGDSALYLCASRARGQGTEAFFGQGTRLTVV.

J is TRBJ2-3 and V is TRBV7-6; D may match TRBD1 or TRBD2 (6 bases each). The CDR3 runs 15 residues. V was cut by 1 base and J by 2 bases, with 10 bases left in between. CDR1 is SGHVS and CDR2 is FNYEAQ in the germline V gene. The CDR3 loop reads CASSLGRGYTDTQYF. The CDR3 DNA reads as TGTGCCAGCAGCTTAGGGAGGGGGTACACAGATACGCAGTATTTT.

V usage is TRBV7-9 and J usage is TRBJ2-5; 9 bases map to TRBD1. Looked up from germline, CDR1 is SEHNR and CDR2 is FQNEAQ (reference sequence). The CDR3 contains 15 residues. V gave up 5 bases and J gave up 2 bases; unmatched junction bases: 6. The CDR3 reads CASSKGTGSQETQYF. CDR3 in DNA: TGTGCCAGCAGCAAAGGGACAGGGAGTCAAGAGACCCAGTACTTC.

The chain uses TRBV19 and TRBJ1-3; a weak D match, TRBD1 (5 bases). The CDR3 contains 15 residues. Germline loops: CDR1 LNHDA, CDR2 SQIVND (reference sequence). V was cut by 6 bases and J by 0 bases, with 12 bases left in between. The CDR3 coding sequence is TGTGCCAGTAGCCCCACAGGTTTCTCTGGAAACACCATATATTTT. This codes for CASSPTGFSGNTIYF.

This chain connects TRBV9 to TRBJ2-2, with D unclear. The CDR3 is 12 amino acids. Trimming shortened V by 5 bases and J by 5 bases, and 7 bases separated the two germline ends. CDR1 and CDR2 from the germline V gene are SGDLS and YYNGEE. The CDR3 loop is CASRRQTGELFF. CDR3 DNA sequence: TGTGCCAGCAGACGACAAACCGGGGAGCTGTTTTTT.

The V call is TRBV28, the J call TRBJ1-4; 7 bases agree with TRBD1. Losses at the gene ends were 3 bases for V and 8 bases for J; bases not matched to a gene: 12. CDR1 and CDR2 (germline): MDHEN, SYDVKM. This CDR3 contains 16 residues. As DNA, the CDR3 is TGTGCCAGCAGTTTTAACCCGAGGGGGCTTGACGAAAAACTGTTTTTT. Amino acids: CASSFNPRGLDEKLFF. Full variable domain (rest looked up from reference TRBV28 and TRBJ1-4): DVKVTQSSRYLVKRTGEKVFLECVQDMDHENMFWYRQDPGLGLRLIYFSYDVKMKEKGDIPEGYSVSREKKERFSLILESASTNQTSMYLCASSFNPRGLDEKLFFGSGTQLSVL.

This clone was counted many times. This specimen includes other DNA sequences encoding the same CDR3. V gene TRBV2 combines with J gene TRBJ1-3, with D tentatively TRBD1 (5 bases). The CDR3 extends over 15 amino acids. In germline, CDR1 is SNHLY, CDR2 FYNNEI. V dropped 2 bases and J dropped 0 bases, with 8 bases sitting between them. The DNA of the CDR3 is TGTGCCAGCAGTGAACGACAGTTCTCTGGAAACACCATATATTTT. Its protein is CASSERQFSGNTIYF.

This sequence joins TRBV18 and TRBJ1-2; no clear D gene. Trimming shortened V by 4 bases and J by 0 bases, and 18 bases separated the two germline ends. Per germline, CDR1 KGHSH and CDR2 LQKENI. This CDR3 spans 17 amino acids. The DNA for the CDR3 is TGTGCCAGCTCACGATCCCTTACCGAGAAATCTAACTATGGCTACACCTTC. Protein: CASSRSLTEKSNYGYTF.

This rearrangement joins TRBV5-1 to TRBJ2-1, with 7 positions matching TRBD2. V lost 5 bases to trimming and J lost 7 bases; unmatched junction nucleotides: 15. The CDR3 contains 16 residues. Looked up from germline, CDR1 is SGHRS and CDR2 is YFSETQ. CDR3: CASSPAGTLGRNEQFF. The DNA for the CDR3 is TGCGCCAGCAGTCCAGCCGGGACTCTCGGGAGGAATGAGCAGTTCTTC.

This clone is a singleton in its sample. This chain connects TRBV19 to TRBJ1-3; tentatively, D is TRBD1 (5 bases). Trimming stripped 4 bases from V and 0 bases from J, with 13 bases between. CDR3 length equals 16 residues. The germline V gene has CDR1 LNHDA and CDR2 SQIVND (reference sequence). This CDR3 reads CASSTRVVFSGNTIYF. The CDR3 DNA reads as TGTGCCAGTAGTACCAGGGTAGTCTTCTCTGGAAACACCATATATTTT.

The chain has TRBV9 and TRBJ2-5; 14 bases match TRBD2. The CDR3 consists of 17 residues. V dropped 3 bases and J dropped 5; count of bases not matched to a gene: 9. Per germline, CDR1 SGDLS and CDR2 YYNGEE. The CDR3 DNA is TGTGCCAGCAGCGAGGGACTAGCGGGGGAGGAGTGGGAGACCCAGTACTTC. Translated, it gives CASSEGLAGEEWETQYF.

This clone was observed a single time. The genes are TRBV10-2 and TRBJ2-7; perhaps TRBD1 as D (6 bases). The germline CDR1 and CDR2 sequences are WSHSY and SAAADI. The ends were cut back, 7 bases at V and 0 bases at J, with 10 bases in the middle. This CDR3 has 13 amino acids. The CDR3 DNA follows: TGCGCCAGCACTGGACAGAGCTCCTACGAGCAGTACTTC. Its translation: CASTGQSSYEQYF.